This T cell receptor (beta chain) was sequenced during a study of beta chain features in type 1 diabetes (dated by TCRdb to 2016 to 2019). Regarding the research as a whole: Mean age, gender distribution, total cell number and subset yield did not differ between patients and healthy donors. A total of over 95,000,000 sorted cells were examined across all samples, and RNA yield correlated strongly with the number of cells per subset. In the study, recently diagnosed type 1 diabetes patients and matched healthy donors were compared on the TCRB repertoires of their sorted circulating CD4+ T cell subsets. Regulatory and stem cell-like memory subsets were obtained from only 8 patients and roughly 8 healthy donors, while naive and central memory subsets were obtained from all 30 or so donors.

This clone showed up just a few times. Its antigen specificity is not known. Per-base qualities were not stored, and no clone one base away is much larger. The investigation overall reported the following: Naive, central memory and regulatory TCRB repertoires appeared to be more alike among patients than among healthy donors. In all four CD4+ subsets, TCRB CDR3 length was moderately but significantly shorter in type 1 diabetes patients. Sequencing cDNA rather than genomic DNA could over-represent highly expressing activated cells, although activation and CD3 levels did not differ between groups. PCR might favor shorter templates, but patient and control samples were amplified and corrected together, so any skew would affect both groups equally. Only small numbers of individuals were included in the HLA sub-analyses, which left unresolved whether HLA type had any influence on TCRB rearrangement. Patients with type 1 diabetes made fewer insertions and deleted more nucleotides at VDJ recombination sites, implying thymic rearrangement abnormalities.

From each donor, a single peripheral blood sample of about 120 mL on average was drawn into heparinised tubes. A BD FACSAria II and a panel including CD45RO, CCR7, CD25, CD127, CD95 and CD27 were used to sort naive, central memory, regulatory and stem cell-like memory CD4+ T cells. All sorted populations exceeded 95% purity. PBMCs were isolated immediately by Lymphoprep density gradient centrifugation and stained directly without culture. So that batch effects would be minimized, each experiment stained and sorted samples in pairs, pairing one healthy donor with one patient. The High Capacity cDNA Reverse Transcription Kit was used to reverse transcribe all of the isolated RNA, meaning that expressed TCRB transcripts were what got sequenced. Deep immunoSEQ sequencing was applied to naive, central memory and regulatory T cell samples, giving an average of roughly 3.5 million total reads per sample. Sorted cells were lysed in RLT buffer and RNA was extracted with DNase-treated RNeasy Micro or Mini kits, depending on cell number. Each cell subset was processed on its own to prevent cross-contamination, while patient and healthy donor samples were processed together. The immunoSEQ multiplex PCR was used to amplify TCRB sequences from cDNA, generating 87-bp fragments that spanned the CDR3 region. Sequencing of the amplicons was performed on the Illumina HiSeq platform. From the authors' description of their analysis: PCR bias was computationally corrected using synthetic template baselines, reads within Hamming distance 2 were collapsed, and singletons that could not be merged were discarded. Reads were aligned to IMGT to assign V, D and J genes, CDR3 length, and insertions or deletions at six rearrangement sites. Within each subset, clonotype counts were normalized to sorted cell number, after which true diversity and Gini coefficients were computed with the tcR R package. The overlap coefficient, calculated on TCRB nucleotide sequences, was used to quantify repertoire sharing. Out-of-frame TCRB sequences from naive cells were analyzed as a proxy for the pre-selection repertoire. TCRdb's version of the immuneACCESS table is confined to in-frame rearrangements and falls short of the full clone set. An unresolved V gene accounts for under half of the shortfall where checked; the remainder is of unknown origin. V, J and clone size are those of that table, while D and trimming were read from the DNA. Present in this sample are a few hundred thousand clones, around 16% of which were seen just once. Together, the top ten hold approximately 0.02% of the sample.

Taken from the germline V gene, the CDR1 and CDR2 loops are SGHRS and YFSETQ. V is clipped by 7 bases and J by 6 bases, and the sequence between their germline boundaries is 13 bases long. From its cysteine to its phenylalanine, the CDR3 spans 12 amino acids. Only CDR3 DNA is held: 36 bases, read in frame from base 1. Material for sequencing was naive CD4+ T cells from blood. The sample's cell subset or site label is to be understood as: true naive CD4+ T cells. This receptor was obtained from a woman between 18 and 30 years old in good health. This sequence uses TRBV5-1 and TRBJ1-2; perhaps TRBD1 is the D gene, with 5 bases matching. The CDR3 in this case is CASRYQGHGYTF. The nucleotide sequence reads as follows: TGCGCCAGCCGATACCAGGGTCATGGCTACACCTTC.